These 5 T cell receptor beta chains were sequenced from one sample in a study of T cell changes during pregnancy in multiple sclerosis. Only in-frame clones appear in the TCRdb table, and some are missing; sequencing was by immunoSEQ multiplex PCR. Among approximately 45,000 clones listed, roughly 92% were seen once. The sample was CD4+ T cells from peripheral blood mononuclear cells, taken in the second trimester of pregnancy. These receptors came from a female donor in good health, enrolled as a control in a pregnancy study.

The chain joins TRBV29-1 to TRBJ2-3; D gene ambiguous. V was cut by 6 bases and J by 6 bases, with 13 bases left in between. This CDR3 comprises 12 residues. Germline assignment: CDR1 SQVTM and CDR2 ANQGSEA. The CDR3 coding sequence is TGCAGCGTCGAAACGGGTTTGGATACGCAGTATTTT. It codes for CSVETGLDTQYF.

This clone was seen a single time. The chain recombines TRBV7-3 with TRBJ1-1; D ambiguous. The CDR3 totals 13 residues. Germline loops: CDR1 SGHTA, CDR2 FQGTGA. Trimming cost V 2 bases and J 1 base, with 5 bases left between them. This chain's CDR3 is CASSLEGNTEAFF. As DNA, the CDR3 is TGTGCCAGCAGCTTAGAGGGGAACACTGAAGCTTTCTTT.

This clone occurred a few times. This sequence joins TRBV15 and TRBJ2-4; 8 positions agree with TRBD1. The germline V gene encodes CDR1 LNHNV and CDR2 YYDKDF (reference sequence). V was pared by 3 bases and J by 1 base, with 17 bases of the junction left unmatched. This CDR3 contains 20 residues. This chain's CDR3 is CATSSWGQDLITFAKNIQYF. The CDR3 DNA is TGTGCCACCAGCAGTTGGGGACAGGACCTTATAACCTTCGCCAAAAACATTCAGTACTTC. Based on the CDR3 plus reference TRBV15 and TRBJ2-4, the full variable domain is DAMVIQNPRYQVTQFGKPVTLSCSQTLNHNVMYWYQQKSSQAPKLLFHYYDKDFNNEADTPDNFQSRRPNTSFCFLDIRSPGLGDTAMYLCATSSWGQDLITFAKNIQYFGAGTRLSVL.

The rearrangement links TRBV6-4 to TRBJ2-3; 13 bases are shared with TRBD2. The J segment lost 6 bases and the V segment lost 0 bases, leaving 3 bases of the junction unmatched. The CDR3 is 16 residues long. Per germline, CDR1 MRHNA and CDR2 SNTAGT. The CDR3 DNA is TGTGCCAGCAGTGACTCCGGACTAGCGGGGGCCGATACGCAGTATTTT. This codes for CASSDSGLAGADTQYF.

The chain has TRBV5-1 and TRBJ2-3; 9 bases are a match to TRBD1. Germline loops: CDR1 SGHRS, CDR2 YFSETQ. The CDR3 length is 15 residues. Trimming at V came to 4 bases and at J to 1 base, leaving 4 bases not matched to a gene. This CDR3 reads CASSPRTGGTDTQYF. Here the CDR3 DNA reads TGCGCCAGCAGCCCCAGGACAGGGGGCACAGATACGCAGTATTTT.